These 9 T cell receptor beta chains share one sample of origin, sequenced in a study of early T cells in non-severe SARS-CoV-2 infection. MiXCR, run by TCRdb on the 5' RACE reads, gives a single entry per CDR3 protein. The sample has about 34,000 distinct CDR3 sequences, 5.7% seen once. Specimen: whole blood. The source is an adult who was a healthcare worker with PCR-confirmed SARS-CoV-2 infection or an uninfected control (not recorded which).

This clonotype has more than one count but fewer than ten. J is TRBJ2-1 and V is TRBV28; 7 bases fit TRBD2. Trimming took 4 bases from V and 6 from J; bases not matched to a gene: 9. The CDR3 has 15 residues. In germline, CDR1 is MDHEN, CDR2 SYDVKM. Here the CDR3 reads CASSSSGKVGNEQFF. CDR3 sequence (DNA): TGTGCCAGCAGTTCCAGCGGGAAGGTCGGCAATGAGCAGTTCTTC.

This clonotype was observed many times. The CDR3 region has the DNA TGTGCCAGCAGCGTAGGTCCGGGACAACCCCAGCATTTT. Its translation is CASSVGPGQPQHF. The V and J genes are TRBV5-4 and TRBJ1-5; maybe TRBD1 (6 bases). V lost 4 bases to trimming and J lost 10 bases, with 15 bases between them. Germline CDR1 is SGHNT and CDR2 is YYREEE (reference sequence). The CDR3 is 13 residues long.

This clonotype was counted only a few times. This chain links TRBV24-1 with TRBJ2-5; D unclear. The germline CDR1 and CDR2 sequences are KGHDR and SFDVKD. The CDR3 totals 13 residues. V gave up 6 bases and J gave up 4 bases, with 11 bases separating them. CDR3 protein: CATSRSIAETQYF. Here the CDR3 DNA reads TGTGCCACCAGTAGAAGCATCGCAGAGACCCAGTACTTC.

The rearrangement uses TRBV28 and TRBJ2-2; no definite D call. V dropped 8 bases and J dropped 0 bases, with 10 bases sitting between them. The CDR3 has 14 amino acids. Germline V gene data show CDR1 as MDHEN and CDR2 as SYDVKM. DNA of the CDR3: TGTGCCAGCCGCTTCTTGCCGAACACCGGGGAGCTGTTTTTT. It codes for CASRFLPNTGELFF.

This chain links TRBV30 with TRBJ2-7; D ambiguous. This CDR3 contains 11 residues. Looked up from germline, CDR1 is GTSNPN and CDR2 is SVGIG (reference sequence). Trimming removed 0 bases from V and 6 bases from J, with 6 bases in between. CDR3 DNA: TGTGCCTGGAGTGTACAGTCCGAGCAGTACTTC. It encodes CAWSVQSEQYF.

The chain couples TRBV14 to TRBJ2-1, with 10 bases that match TRBD2. This CDR3 region has 17 residues. The germline V gene encodes CDR1 SGHDN and CDR2 FVKESK. V gave up 4 bases and J gave up 4 bases; unmatched junction bases: 10. CDR3 nucleotides: TGTGCCAGCAGCCCCCGGCGGACACTAGCGGGGTACAATGAGCAGTTCTTC. Encoded protein: CASSPRRTLAGYNEQFF.

This clonotype was seen a handful of times. This rearrangement joins TRBV12-3 or TRBV12-4 to TRBJ2-7, with 8 nucleotides matching TRBD1. V dropped 3 bases and J dropped 0; count of bases not matched to a gene: 10. CDR3 size: 17 residues. The CDR3 bases are TGTGCCAGCAGTTTTTCTCGAGGACAGGGCCTCTCCTACGAGCAGTACTTC. It translates to CASSFSRGQGLSYEQYF.

This clonotype was seen only a few times. The rearrangement uses TRBV7-7 and TRBJ2-7; D possibly corresponds to TRBD2 (6 bases). Germline V gene lookup returns CDR1 SSHAT and CDR2 FNYEAQ (reference sequence). Between the trimmed V and J ends, which lost 1 base and 5 bases, there was a span of 24 bases. CDR3 length equals 18 residues. For the CDR3, the DNA is TGTGCCAGCAGCTTAGATATAGCGGTACGGGGCCTACCTGACGAGCAGTACTTC. Amino acid sequence: CASSLDIAVRGLPDEQYF.

This clonotype was observed a handful of times. The chain employs TRBV6-6 and TRBJ2-1; the match to TRBD2 covers 12 bases. Per the germline V gene, CDR1 is MNHNY and CDR2 is SVGAGI (reference sequence). This CDR3 region has 14 residues. The ends lost 5 bases at V and 6 bases at J; junction bases unmatched: 2. The CDR3 coding sequence is TGTGCCAGCAGTAGGACTAGCGGGATCAATGAGCAGTTCTTC. Translating gives CASSRTSGINEQFF.